This T cell receptor beta chain was captured in a study of siplizumab effects on memory and regulatory T cells. The V end lost 8 bases, the J end lost 6 bases, and 15 bases lay between the germline ends. Germline V lookup: CDR1 KGHSH, CDR2 LQKENI. This CDR3 spans 13 amino acids. The protocol was immunoSEQ multiplex PCR, while the TCRdb copy is restricted to in-frame clones and leaves out a portion. Of 90,000 to 150,000 clones listed, roughly 95% were seen once; the top ten hold approximately 0.17%. The origin of this receptor is a human donor in good health. Sequencing was done on a sample of non-Treg CD4+ T cells sorted from blood. The chain joins TRBV18 to TRBJ2-3, with D hard to call. The CDR3 reads CASTLSLDDTQYF. CDR3 coding DNA: TGTGCCAGCACACTTAGCCTAGACGATACGCAGTATTTT.